This T cell receptor (beta chain) originates from a study of cytomegalovirus exposure and HLA in healthy donors. The CDR3 has 18 residues. Germline CDR1 reads SNHLY; CDR2 reads FYNNEI. Study results and limitations: Later analysis identified 17,000 or so TCR beta sequences associated with HLA alleles, using a false discovery rate threshold of 0.05. Among TCR beta chains, those listed as cytomegalovirus-associated numbered about 160.

PCR primers comprised 60 Vbeta and 13 Jbeta primers. This table comes from immunoSEQ multiplex PCR, and its TCRdb copy is limited to in-frame clones, with some not included. The table includes 95,000 to 150,000 clones, roughly 86% detected once. About this clone itself: Its target is unknown.

The specimen was PBMCs. This chain links TRBV2 with TRBJ2-5; 15 bases map to TRBD2. The J call is in doubt because the DNA end fits TRBJ2-7 better. The sequence derives from a man between 18 and 35 years old in good health and CMV-seronegative. The CDR3 loop is CASSLGLAGGHSSYEQYF. As DNA, the CDR3 is TGTGCCAGCAGTTTGGGACTAGCGGGGGGACATAGCTCCTACGAGCAGTACTTC.